Below, 27 T cell receptor beta chains from the same sample are listed, as sequenced in a study of blood T cell repertoires in COVID-19 (dated by TCRdb to between 2020 and 2021). The receptor library was made with the immunoSEQ multiplex PCR assay. Here the immuneACCESS table is served through TCRdb, limited to in-frame sequences with V and J called. Missing clones are a known gap in these copies; in checked studies unresolved V genes cover under half, and the rest lacks a known reason. The sample yields 70,000 or so clones; about 85% were counted once. Clones ranked in the top ten supply less than 3% of the sample. The sequenced material came from peripheral blood. The receptors derive from a man aged 80 or over with acute or convalescent COVID-19.

The rearrangement joins TRBV7-9 to TRBJ1-1; D unclear. The CDR3 sequence is 16 residues long. CDR1 is SEHNR, CDR2 FQNEAQ, per germline (reference sequence). The V end lost 5 bases, the J end lost 1 base, and 17 bases lay between the germline ends. CDR3 bases: TGTGCCAGCAGCCCCAACGGAGTCGTCGGGAACACTGAAGCTTTCTTT. Translating gives CASSPNGVVGNTEAFF.

The chain links TRBV6-5 to TRBJ1-1, with TRBD1 as a possible D gene (5 bases). The CDR3 length is 16 residues. Germline assignment: CDR1 MNHEY and CDR2 SVGAGI. Trimming stripped 4 bases from V and 4 bases from J, with 19 bases between. The CDR3 loop reads CASSSNSRGTGTEAFF. In DNA, the CDR3 is TGTGCCAGCAGTTCCAACTCTAGGGGTACAGGCACTGAAGCTTTCTTT.

The chain is built from TRBV3-1 (or the pseudogene TRBV3-2) and TRBJ2-7, with D tentatively TRBD1 (5 bases). CDR1 is LGHDT and CDR2 is YNNKEL in the germline V gene (reference sequence). The CDR3 contains 12 residues. Trimming left V 2 bases short and J 3 bases short, with 5 bases between. As DNA, the CDR3 is TGTGCCAGCAGCCAAAGGGGCTACGAGCAGTACTTC. It specifies CASSQRGYEQYF.

This clone has more than one count but fewer than ten. This chain uses TRBV25-1 with TRBJ2-7; tentatively, D is TRBD1 (6 bases). Trimming took off 3 bases at V and 4 bases at J, with 10 bases between the two ends. Looked up from germline, CDR1 is MGHDK and CDR2 is SYGVNS. The CDR3 spans 13 residues. CDR3 amino acids: CASSEDSYYEQYF. CDR3 coding DNA: TGTGCCAGCAGTGAGGACAGCTATTACGAGCAGTACTTC.

The chain carries TRBV9 and TRBJ2-4; TRBD1 is a possible D gene (5 bases). The CDR3 runs 15 residues. Germline values: CDR1 SGDLS, CDR2 YYNGEE. Trimming removed 0 bases from V and 3 bases from J, with 10 bases in between. Written as DNA, the CDR3 is TGTGCCAGCAGCGTAGAAGGGGCCGGCAAAAACATTCAGTACTTC. Protein: CASSVEGAGKNIQYF.

CDR3 in amino acids: CASSLGGLAGRTDTQYF. The CDR3 DNA sequence: TGTGCCAGCAGCTTAGGAGGGCTAGCGGGACGCACAGATACGCAGTATTTT. The V and J genes are TRBV7-2 and TRBJ2-3; 9 bases match TRBD2. There are 17 residues in the CDR3. Trimming at V came to 1 base and at J to 1 base, leaving 6 bases not matched to a gene. Germline V gene lookup returns CDR1 SGHTA and CDR2 FQGNSA.

The chain is built from TRBV6-2 or TRBV6-3 and TRBJ2-5; 9 bases fit TRBD2. The CDR3 sequence is 14 residues long. J lost 2 bases, V lost 5 bases, and 3 bases had no gene match. The germline gives CDR1 MNHEY, CDR2 SVGEGT. The CDR3 is CASSRLADQETQYF. CDR3 in DNA: TGTGCCAGCAGTCGACTAGCGGATCAAGAGACCCAGTACTTC.

This chain uses TRBV28 with TRBJ1-3; 8 nucleotides agree with TRBD1. The V gene end was trimmed by 2 bases and the J gene end by 0 bases; junction bases not matched to a gene: 9. CDR1 is MDHEN, CDR2 SYDVKM, per germline. The CDR3 runs 18 residues. CDR3 sequence: CASSLPPDRGLSGNTIYF. As DNA, the CDR3 is TGTGCCAGCAGTTTACCCCCTGACAGGGGCCTCTCTGGAAACACCATATATTTT.

The V call is TRBV11-1, the J call TRBJ2-6, with TRBD1 matching over 7 bases. CDR3 length: 16 residues. Germline trimming cut 2 bases from V and 4 bases from J; bases unmatched to any gene: 5. Germline V lookup: CDR1 SGHAT, CDR2 FQDESV (reference sequence). The CDR3 is CASSLNRGSGANVLTF. The CDR3 coding sequence is TGTGCCAGCAGCTTAAACAGGGGATCAGGGGCCAACGTCCTGACTTTC.

The rearrangement links TRBV5-6 to TRBJ2-3; no reliable D call. V was clipped by 0 bases and J by 5 bases, with 7 bases between them. The germline CDR1 and CDR2 sequences are SGHDT and YYEEEE. The CDR3 loop spans 13 amino acids. CDR3 bases: TGTGCCAGCAGCTTGGTGTCGGGAGATACGCAGTATTTT. Translated: CASSLVSGDTQYF.

V is TRBV28 and J is TRBJ2-1; 9 positions match TRBD2. Per germline, CDR1 MDHEN and CDR2 SYDVKM. The CDR3 has 15 residues. V gave up 8 bases and J gave up 0 bases; unmatched junction bases: 5. CDR3 loop: CASGLAPSSYNEQFF. Written as DNA, the CDR3 is TGTGCCAGCGGACTAGCGCCAAGCTCCTACAATGAGCAGTTCTTC.

The V and J genes are TRBV5-6 and TRBJ2-2, with 9 bases aligning to TRBD1. Germline lookup yields CDR1 SGHDT and CDR2 YYEEEE. The CDR3 length is 17 residues. J gave up 0 bases and V 1 base, and 4 bases lay outside the gene matches. In DNA form, the CDR3 reads TGTGCCAGCAGCTTGCCGGGACAGGGAACGAACACCGGGGAGCTGTTTTTT. Translating it yields CASSLPGQGTNTGELFF. Full variable domain (rest looked up from reference TRBV5-6 and TRBJ2-2): DAGVTQSPTHLIKTRGQQVTLRCSPKSGHDTVSWYQQALGQGPQFIFQYYEEEERQRGNFPDRFSGHQFPNYSSELNVNALLLGDSALYLCASSLPGQGTNTGELFFGEGSRLTVL.

This clone appeared a single time. The V gene is TRBV19, the J gene TRBJ1-1; TRBD1 agrees at 9 bases. J lost 4 bases, V lost 2 bases, and 8 bases had no gene match. CDR1 and CDR2 from the germline V gene are LNHDA and SQIVND (reference sequence). The CDR3 is made up of 16 amino acids. The CDR3 is CASSIITGGSVTEAFF. The DNA for the CDR3 is TGTGCCAGTAGTATAATAACAGGGGGCTCGGTCACTGAAGCTTTCTTT.

This chain uses TRBV6-5 with TRBJ2-5; the D gene is possibly TRBD1 (5 bases). Trimming cost V 8 bases and J 2 bases, with 15 bases left between them. CDR1 MNHEY and CDR2 SVGAGI come from the germline V gene. The CDR3 length is 14 residues. The CDR3 here is CASGAGKRQETQYF. CDR3 coding DNA: TGTGCCAGCGGAGCAGGGAAAAGACAAGAGACCCAGTACTTC.

The chain links TRBV19 to TRBJ1-4, with D possibly matching TRBD1 (5 bases). Germline V lookup: CDR1 LNHDA, CDR2 SQIVND (reference sequence). The CDR3 loop spans 15 amino acids. Trimming stripped 4 bases from V and 3 bases from J, with 12 bases between. CDR3 coding DNA: TGTGCCAGTAGTAACAGGCCTGGGGCTAATGAAAAACTGTTTTTT. Protein: CASSNRPGANEKLFF. The complete variable domain, with remaining parts taken from reference TRBV19 and TRBJ1-4, reads DGGITQSPKYLFRKEGQNVTLSCEQNLNHDAMYWYRQDPGQGLRLIYYSQIVNDFQKGDIAEGYSVSREKKESFPLTVTSAQKNPTAFYLCASSNRPGANEKLFFGSGTQLSVL.

The chain carries TRBV6-5 and TRBJ1-4; 9 bases match TRBD1. V trimming: 5 bases; J trimming: 8 bases; junction bases outside the gene matches: 3. Germline values: CDR1 MNHEY, CDR2 SVGAGI. The CDR3 has 13 residues. The DNA of the CDR3 is TGTGCCAGCAGTACGGACAGGGGCGAAAAACTGTTTTTT. Protein product: CASSTDRGEKLFF.

This clone has a single count. V gene TRBV2 combines with J gene TRBJ2-7, with TRBD2 matching over 12 bases. Germline V gives CDR1 SNHLY, CDR2 FYNNEI. This CDR3 comprises 16 residues. V was pared by 6 bases and J by 0 bases, with 6 bases of the junction left unmatched. The CDR3 DNA sequence: TGTGCCAGCAGACCCGGACTAGCGGGAACCTCCTACGAGCAGTACTTC. Amino acids: CASRPGLAGTSYEQYF. The variable domain in full, with the rest retrieved from reference TRBV2 and TRBJ2-7, is EPEVTQTPSHQVTQMGQEVILRCVPISNHLYFYWYRQILGQKVEFLVSFYNNEISEKSEIFDDQFSVERPDGSNFTLKIRSTKLEDSAMYFCASRPGLAGTSYEQYFGPGTRLTVT.

The chain is built from TRBV4-1 and TRBJ1-1; the D is unclear. From germline, CDR1 is MGHRA and CDR2 YSYEKL. Trimming left V 0 bases short and J 0 bases short, with 11 bases between. This CDR3 spans 16 amino acids. CDR3 in DNA: TGCGCCAGCAGCCAAGAGCCTAGAGTCTTGAACACTGAAGCTTTCTTT. Translating it yields CASSQEPRVLNTEAFF.

The chain has TRBV9 and TRBJ1-3, with D possibly matching TRBD1 (5 bases). This CDR3 spans 16 amino acids. V lost 0 bases and J lost 2, with 12 bases in between. Germline V CDR1 and CDR2: SGDLS, YYNGEE. The CDR3 reads CASSVDPGVTGNTIYF. The DNA of the CDR3 is TGTGCCAGCAGCGTAGACCCGGGGGTCACTGGAAACACCATATATTTT.

The chain employs TRBV11-3 and TRBJ1-1, with 7 bases identical to TRBD1. With V trimmed by 5 bases and J by 3 bases, 6 bases remained unmatched. CDR1 SGHNT and CDR2 YENEEA come from the germline V gene. The CDR3 length is 14 residues. The CDR3 nucleotides are TGTGCCAGCAGCAGGGGGCCTCCAGACACTGAAGCTTTCTTT. Its translation: CASSRGPPDTEAFF.

This clone was detected once. This chain joins TRBV25-1 and TRBJ2-1, with 14 bases lining up with TRBD2. The CDR3 runs to 15 residues. V shed 8 bases and J 3 bases; nucleotides not matched to a gene: 3. Germline values: CDR1 MGHDK, CDR2 SYGVNS. CDR3 in amino acids: CASAGTSGSYNEQFF. The CDR3 nucleotides read TGTGCCAGCGCTGGGACTAGCGGGAGCTACAATGAGCAGTTCTTC.

This chain connects TRBV11-2 to TRBJ2-1; D is perhaps TRBD1 (6 bases). Trimming took off 4 bases at V and 6 bases at J, with 16 bases between the two ends. CDR3 length: 15 amino acids. From germline, CDR1 is SGHAT and CDR2 FQNNGV. The CDR3 bases are TGTGCCAGCAGCTCACCTTCGGACAGACCCAATGAGCAGTTCTTC. This codes for CASSSPSDRPNEQFF. The full variable domain, its missing parts supplied by reference TRBV11-2 and TRBJ2-1, is EAGVAQSPRYKIIEKRQSVAFWCNPISGHATLYWYQQILGQGPKLLIQFQNNGVVDDSQLPKDRFSAERLKGVDSTLKIQPAKLEDSAVYLCASSSPSDRPNEQFFGPGTRLTVL.

V gene TRBV25-1 combines with J gene TRBJ1-1; 7 bases fit TRBD1. The CDR3 is 14 amino acids. The ends lost 4 bases at V and 4 bases at J; junction bases unmatched: 6. Germline-derived CDR1 and CDR2 are MGHDK and SYGVNS. The CDR3, as DNA: TGTGCCAGCAGTGGGACAGGCCGGGGCACTGAAGCTTTCTTT. It yields the protein CASSGTGRGTEAFF.

V is TRBV4-3 and J is TRBJ2-5; 10 positions agree with TRBD1. V trimming: 3 bases; J trimming: 5 bases; junction bases outside the gene matches: 3. There are 14 residues in the CDR3. Germline V gene data show CDR1 as LGHNA and CDR2 as YSLEER. CDR3 residues: CASSQGQGPETQYF. The CDR3 DNA reads as TGCGCCAGCAGCCAGGGACAGGGGCCGGAGACCCAGTACTTC.

The V and J genes are TRBV11-1 and TRBJ1-1; D is unresolved. The germline V gene encodes CDR1 SGHAT and CDR2 FQDESV (reference sequence). The CDR3 sequence is 13 residues long. Deletions cut 8 bases from V and 0 bases from J, with 10 bases between. The CDR3 region is CASHDQVNTEAFF. As DNA, the CDR3 is TGTGCCAGCCACGATCAGGTGAACACTGAAGCTTTCTTT.

The chain couples TRBV10-1 to TRBJ2-7; TRBD2 agrees at 7 bases. CDR1 is WNHNN and CDR2 is SYGVQD in the germline V gene (reference sequence). CDR3 size: 15 residues. Trimming took 0 bases from V and 6 from J; bases not matched to a gene: 8. CDR3 in DNA: TGCGCCAGCAGTGAGTCGGGGGGGGACGTTCGCGAGCAGTACTTC. Translating it yields CASSESGGDVREQYF.

The J gene is TRBJ2-1, the V gene TRBV4-3; 11 nucleotides agree with TRBD2. The V gene's germline CDR1 is LGHNA and CDR2 YSLEER. The CDR3 is made up of 17 amino acids. The V and J ends lost 4 bases and 2 bases, in that order; junction bases with no gene match: 7. As DNA, the CDR3 is TGCGCCAGCAGCCGCTTGGGGACTAGCGGCGCCTACAATGAGCAGTTCTTC. Its translation is CASSRLGTSGAYNEQFF.